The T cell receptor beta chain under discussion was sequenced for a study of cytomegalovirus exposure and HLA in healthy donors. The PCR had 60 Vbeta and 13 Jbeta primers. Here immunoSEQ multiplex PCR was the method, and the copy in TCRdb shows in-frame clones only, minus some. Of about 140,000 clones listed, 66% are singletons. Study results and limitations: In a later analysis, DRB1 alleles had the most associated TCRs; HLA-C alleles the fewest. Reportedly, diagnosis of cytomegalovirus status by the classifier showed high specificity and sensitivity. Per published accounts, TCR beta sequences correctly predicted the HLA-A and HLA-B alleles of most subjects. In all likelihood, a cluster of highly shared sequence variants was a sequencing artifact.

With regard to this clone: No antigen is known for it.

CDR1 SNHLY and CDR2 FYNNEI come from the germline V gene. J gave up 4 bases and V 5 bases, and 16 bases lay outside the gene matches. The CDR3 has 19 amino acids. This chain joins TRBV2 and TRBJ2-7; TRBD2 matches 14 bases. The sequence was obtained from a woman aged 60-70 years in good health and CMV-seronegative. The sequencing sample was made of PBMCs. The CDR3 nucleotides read TGTGCCAGCAGTAAGGTTTTAGGGACTAGCGGGGGATTGGTATACGAGCAGTACTTC. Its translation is CASSKVLGTSGGLVYEQYF.